This T cell receptor (beta chain) was observed in a study of identical twins. Using its own MiXCR run on the 5' RACE reads, TCRdb lists one record per CDR3 protein. In the table there are 650,000 to 750,000 distinct CDR3 sequences, 21% of which are singletons. These same records also appear under a second study, on T cells expressing NK-cell markers. This second study says: All TCR beta repertoires analysed originated from sorted CD3+CD56+NKG2C+, CD3+CD56+NKG2C- and CD3+CD56-NKG2C+ T cells. Once again these clonotypes came out on top in the CD3+CD56-NKG2C+ fraction of several donors. There remained a lack of clarity about HCMV specificity of expanded NKG2C+ T cell clones.

Sequencing was performed on PBMCs. The TCR originated in a woman aged 18 to 35 in good health.

The CDR3 loop reads CASSGPRSRIGEAFF. The CDR3 DNA reads TGTGCCAGCAGCGGGCCGAGGTCCAGGATTGGTGAAGCTTTCTTT. V and J are TRBV11-3 and TRBJ1-1; no clear D gene. The germline CDR1 and CDR2 sequences are SGHNT and YENEEA. This CDR3 is 15 amino acids long. Trimming removed 5 bases from V and 7 bases from J, with 20 bases in between.